The clone carrying this T cell receptor (beta chain) appeared many times. This sample is part of a study of Graves' ophthalmopathy and Graves' hyperthyroidism. The CDR3 sequence is 11 residues long. V dropped 5 bases and J dropped 12; count of bases not matched to a gene: 7. Germline V gene lookup returns CDR1 MDHEN and CDR2 SYDVKM. The study amplified TCR beta CDR3 regions using RNA transcripts. HTBI primers primed a first-round RT-PCR, and a second-round multiplex PCR followed. Using its own MiXCR run on the multiplex PCR reads, TCRdb lists one record per CDR3 protein. The profile shows approximately 540,000 distinct CDR3 sequences, about 40% of them singletons.

The receptor's source is an adult man with Graves' hyperthyroidism. Source material: peripheral blood or thyroid tissue (not recorded which). V and J are TRBV28 and TRBJ2-7, with 7 bases matching TRBD1. The CDR3 coding sequence is TGTGCCAGCAGTCTCGGACAGGAACTGTACTTC. Protein: CASSLGQELYF.